This TCR beta chain was identified during a study of cytomegalovirus exposure and HLA in healthy donors (dated by TCRdb to about 2017). About the investigation overall: An earlier analysis of several hundred of the donors reported 250 to 350 Gb of sequence data and 117 million unique TCR beta sequences from some 180 million T cells. Alongside the repertoire data, information on donor age, sex, ethnicity and CMV serostatus was compiled. Both class I and class II loci were covered by HLA typing, at four-digit resolution. Of the approximately 400 genotyped donors, roughly 80% fell in the genetic ancestry cluster associated with self-reported Caucasian donors. A later analysis re-analyzed previously published TCR beta repertoires from 600 to 850 donors and added high-resolution HLA genotyping to study TCR occurrence patterns. Rather than using new phenotypic data, the later analysis identified candidate immune exposures from TCR beta sequences and from how often those sequences occurred across donors. The study was designed to test whether signatures of past pathogen exposure could be identified by cataloging public T cell receptors. An early release covering 550 to 700 HLA-typed donors comprised about 290 gigabases of sequencing data and approximately 85 million unique TCR sequences. To predict cytomegalovirus infection status, the study brought together high-throughput TCR immunosequencing, statistical association of individual TCRs with disease status, and machine learning. Every discovery cohort repertoire had been produced on one sequencing platform. An earlier analysis of a few hundred of the donors applied high-throughput TCR beta sequencing to assess whether each TCR beta V gene segment acted as functional or pseudogenic. Because of strong linkage in the cohort, a handful of DR-DQ haplotypes were treated as single units for association and clustering. Typing coverage differed by locus: A, B, C, DRB1 and DQB1 were typed in about 629-630 donors, DQA1 in approximately 520, DPA1 in approximately 600, and DPB1 in 400 to 480. Besides the first cohort of about 730 subjects, a separate validation cohort made up of 120 different subjects was used. Genome-wide SNP genotypes for about 65% of the roughly 670 donors were used in a later genetic analysis, which treated that subset as a discovery cohort. Across 398 genotyped donors of the cohort, an average of approximately 240,000 unique TCR beta nucleotide sequences per donor were sequenced, and roughly a sixth of those sequences were non-productive. The study profiled the T cell repertoires of more than 500 subjects by immunosequencing and related them to cytomegalovirus serostatus. What the work shows at the level of the full study, not this receptor alone: The earlier analysis of 587 of the donors excluded roughly 17 rarely observed V segments, including chromosome 9 orphons, because counts were too low. The cohort was sequenced for TCR beta chains only, and without alpha or paired-chain data the features that could be detected were limited. In vitro tests confirmed that a few of the cytomegalovirus-associated TCR beta chains recognize cytomegalovirus antigens. A later genetic analysis associated a missense DCLRE1C variant with V-gene and J-gene trimming of TCR beta chains, and an independent cohort replicated the association. A total of about 150 TCR beta chains were listed by the study as associated with cytomegalovirus. The presence/absence analyses assumed that sequencing depth was roughly uniform across donors, and that assumption may not be true. In a later analysis, the rate of TCR association differed among HLA loci, with DRB1 alleles having the most associated TCRs and HLA-C alleles having the fewest. An earlier analysis of around 540 of the donors showed that most TCR beta V segments appeared in productive rearrangements either about 87% or about 30% of the time, which broadly matched IMGT annotations. A later analysis associated 16,951 TCR beta sequences with specific HLA alleles at a false discovery rate of 0.05. When HLA alleles, especially DR and DQ, strongly co-occurred, attributing TCR associations to individual alleles was difficult. A further reported finding was that TCR beta sequences accurately predicted the HLA-A and HLA-B alleles for most subjects in the first cohort. CMV serostatus was the only immune exposure information available for the cohort. Across donors, most TCR sequences were observed very rarely, whereas some public TCRs were present in many individuals. Because HLA typing was unavailable for some donors at each locus, only the typed subset was used in association tests. The classifier was reported to diagnose cytomegalovirus status with high specificity and sensitivity in both the original cohort and the validation cohort. In a later analysis, several top co-occurrence clusters were reported to appear linked to parvovirus B19, influenza, CMV and Epstein-Barr virus. It was suggested by the authors that the approach could potentially be generalized to other disease states and immunological phenotypes. A later analysis found that most CMV-associated TCR beta chains appeared HLA-restricted, with HLA associations seemingly driven largely by CMV exposure. Compared with equally common non-associated chains, HLA-associated TCR beta chains in a later analysis were more clonally expanded and had lower generation probabilities. The 87-base-pair reads could not distinguish some IMGT-functional V segments, including TRBV6-2 and TRBV6-3, so those segments were excluded. Correlated functional status among segregating V segments might be attributable to linkage disequilibrium, but an unknown experimental factor could not be ruled out. A cluster of highly shared sequence variants was judged likely to represent a technical artifact of the sequencing pipeline. According to a later genetic analysis, donors in an Asian-associated ancestry cluster had fewer N-insertions in productive TCRs than the approximately 710-donor mean.

In total, around 600 healthy bone marrow donors made up the cohort. At the time of sampling, every cohort member was nominally healthy, though immune exposures that went unrecorded were likely present. The donor was CMV seropositive and was included in the group of approximately 300 seropositive cohort members. Every donor gave a peripheral blood sample, and the peripheral blood mononuclear cells from that sample were used for TCR beta sequencing. Genomic DNA was extracted from the blood cell samples with the Qiagen DNeasy Blood Extraction Kit. Library construction relied on the immunoSEQ multiplex PCR assay. A mixture of 60 forward primers for TCR Vbeta segments and 13 reverse primers for TCR Jbeta segments was used in the multiplex PCR. Amplification of the CDR3 region of rearranged TCR beta genes was performed with a multiplex PCR assay on genomic DNA. The amplified TCR beta libraries were sequenced on the Illumina HiSeq System as 87-base-pair reads. The original methods were these. A later analysis counted tens of millions of unique TCR beta chains across the 600 to 850 repertoires, and some 11 million of these chains were shared by at least two donors. To remove PCR and sequencing errors, raw reads were error-corrected and collapsed into unique sequences using a nearest-neighbor algorithm that merged closely related sequences. Alignment of CDR3 sequences to IMGT reference sequences was used to assign V, D and J gene segments. For a sequence to be retained, a match of at least six nucleotides to both a V gene segment and a J gene segment was required. A rearrangement was called productive if the CDR3 had no stop codons and remained in frame with V and J, and every other rearrangement was called non-productive. CDR3 was defined by IMGT convention, running from the second conserved V-encoded cysteine to the conserved J-encoded phenylalanine. The earlier analysis of about 530 of the donors excluded any sequence lacking an unambiguous match to a single V gene segment. In an earlier analysis of approximately 590 of the donors, V segments were called functional above 56.7% productive rearrangements and were called segregating when the between-donor standard deviation exceeded 5%. A statistical classification framework was built to diagnose cytomegalovirus status from the catalog of TCR beta chain sequences. V and J gene assignment, in a later analysis, came from comparing TCR nucleotide sequences with IMGT/GENE-DB human TR gene sequences. The TCRdist pipeline was used in a later analysis to assign CDR3 sequences and most-parsimonious VDJ recombination scenarios. In a later analysis, each TCR beta chain was defined by its CDR3 amino acid sequence together with its V-gene family, and reads lacking a unique V-gene family were excluded. A later analysis removed 500 to 600 highly shared, low-generation-probability nucleotide sequences to deal with suspected cross-contamination and a sequencing artifact. In a later analysis, a clonal expansion index for each public chain was calculated from normalized within-repertoire ranks of inferred template counts. In a later analysis, generation probabilities were computed using a VDJ recombination model fitted to out-of-frame rearrangements, and the results were checked against IGoR. In a later analysis, hypergeometric tests were used to score TCR-TCR, TCR-HLA and TCR-CMV co-occurrence, with a repertoire-size bias correction applied to TCR pairs. In a later analysis, false discovery rates were estimated by permuting HLA or CMV assignments 20 times. In a later analysis, co-occurring TCRs were grouped with DBSCAN, and TCRdist sequence similarity was added when clustering was performed within HLA-allele-positive subsets. For co-occurrence clustering, repertoires with fewer than 30,000 or more than 120,000 public chains were excluded, along with about five repertoires with anomalous nucleotide sharing. TCRdb obtained this table from immuneACCESS and retained in-frame rearrangements with V and J assigned. These tables miss some clones; where compared with another copy, unresolved V genes account for less than half of the shortfall, and the remainder is unexplained. The V and J calls and clone size are taken from that table; D and trimming were inferred from the DNA. A total of 130,000 or so clones appear in this sample, roughly 70% of them only once. In total, the top ten clones hold 6.6% of the sample.

For this clone: Which antigen it targets is not known. No much larger clone is present one base from it, and per-base qualities are unavailable.

V is pared back by 5 bases and J by 7 bases, with 9 bases lying between the germline termini. The CDR3 holds 11 amino acids from the cysteine to the phenylalanine. The kept DNA is CDR3 alone, 33 bases in frame from the first base. CDR1 MDHEN and CDR2 SYDVKM are derived from the germline V gene. This receptor was identified in a man aged 35 to 55 in good health and CMV-seropositive. The rearranged chain carries TRBV28 and TRBJ2-7; the best D guess is TRBD1, with 5 bases matching. Sequencing input: PBMCs. The CDR3 here reads CASSGAAEQYF. The DNA sequence is given as TGTGCCAGCAGTGGGGCAGCGGAGCAGTACTTC.